These 26 T cell receptor beta chains were sequenced from one sample in a study of radiation and T cells in renal cell carcinoma. This sample's time point: blood 4 weeks post-SBRT, at nephrectomy. Described treatment: 15 Gy SBRT to primary tumor, nephrectomy 4 weeks later. The table came from immunoSEQ multiplex PCR; TCRdb's copy has only in-frame clones and leaves some out. The data contain 75,000 to 90,000 clones, roughly 87% of them singletons. The sequenced sample was blood, obtained from a patient whose treatment included radiotherapy and nephrectomy. These receptors were taken from a woman aged 70-85 years with renal cell carcinoma.

V usage is TRBV5-4 and J usage is TRBJ1-4; TRBD1 might be the D (5 bases). The germline V gene encodes CDR1 SGHNT and CDR2 YYREEE (reference sequence). This CDR3 has 13 amino acids. The germline V and J ends were trimmed by 5 bases and 8 bases, with 13 bases remaining between them. CDR3 region: CASRMEGREKLFF. The CDR3 bases are TGTGCCAGCAGGATGGAGGGGAGGGAAAAACTGTTTTTT.

The rearrangement uses TRBV10-2 and TRBJ2-3; 9 nucleotides agree with TRBD1. Germline CDR1 and CDR2: WSHSY and SAAADI. The CDR3 consists of 14 residues. Unmatched junction bases numbered 7, after V lost 8 bases and J lost 4 bases. CDR3 in DNA: TGCGCCAGCGGGACAGGGCCAAGGGCAGATACGCAGTATTTT. This translates into CASGTGPRADTQYF.

This chain joins TRBV6-1 and TRBJ2-7, with TRBD2 identical over 8 bases. The CDR3 is 14 residues long. Germline CDR1 MNHNS, CDR2 SASEGT. The V and J ends lost 6 bases and 3 bases, in that order; junction bases with no gene match: 7. The CDR3: CASRHPGGVYEQYF. CDR3 in DNA: TGTGCCAGCAGGCACCCGGGGGGGGTCTACGAGCAGTACTTC.

The CDR3 reads CATSRDNYGYTF. The DNA of the CDR3 is TGTGCCACCAGCAGGGACAACTATGGCTACACCTTC. J is TRBJ1-2 and V is TRBV15; D is ambiguous. Per germline, CDR1 LNHNV and CDR2 YYDKDF (reference sequence). Trimming stripped 3 bases from V and 2 bases from J, with 4 bases between. There are 12 residues in the CDR3.

The V and J genes are TRBV28 and TRBJ2-5; no definite D call. Trimming removed 6 bases from V and 9 bases from J, with 17 bases in between. The germline CDR1 and CDR2 sequences are MDHEN and SYDVKM. CDR3 length: 13 amino acids. The CDR3 coding sequence is TGTGCCAGCAGACACACGAGATGGAATGCCCAGTACTTC. Amino acid sequence: CASRHTRWNAQYF.

The chain links TRBV28 to TRBJ2-7, with D possibly being TRBD1 (6 bases). CDR3 length: 14 amino acids. The V and J ends lost 7 bases and 1 base respectively, with 14 bases between them. Germline-derived CDR1 and CDR2 are MDHEN and SYDVKM. The CDR3 is CASTPPQGSYEQYF. DNA for the CDR3: TGTGCCAGCACCCCACCCCAGGGGTCCTACGAGCAGTACTTC.

The chain couples TRBV28 to TRBJ2-7; possibly TRBD1 or TRBD2 for D (5 bases each). The V end lost 6 bases, the J end lost 4 bases, and 16 bases lay between the germline ends. This CDR3 spans 14 amino acids. CDR1 and CDR2 from the germline V gene are MDHEN and SYDVKM. The CDR3, as DNA: TGTGCCAGCAGGGGGACCTACAGGCTATACGAGCAGTACTTC. It codes for CASRGTYRLYEQYF. The complete variable domain, with remaining parts taken from reference TRBV28 and TRBJ2-7, reads DVKVTQSSRYLVKRTGEKVFLECVQDMDHENMFWYRQDPGLGLRLIYFSYDVKMKEKGDIPEGYSVSREKKERFSLILESASTNQTSMYLCASRGTYRLYEQYFGPGTRLTVT.

This clone was counted once. The chain combines TRBV27 with TRBJ2-1, with D possibly called TRBD1 or TRBD2 (5 bases each). The germline V and J ends were trimmed by 6 bases and 0 bases, with 9 bases remaining between them. CDR1 is MNHEY, CDR2 SMNVEV, per germline (reference sequence). The CDR3 covers 14 residues. The CDR3 spells CASRGPSSYNEQFF. The DNA of the CDR3 is TGTGCCAGCAGGGGACCTAGCTCCTACAATGAGCAGTTCTTC.

The V gene is TRBV5-6, the J gene TRBJ2-2; perhaps TRBD1 as D (6 bases). There are 15 residues in the CDR3. Trimming stripped 1 base from V and 7 bases from J, with 14 bases between. Germline V gene sequence: CDR1 SGHDT, CDR2 YYEEEE. The CDR3 DNA sequence: TGTGCCAGCAGCTTGACAGGGATAGGCGTCGGGGAGCTGTTTTTT. Translating it yields CASSLTGIGVGELFF.

In nucleotides, the CDR3 is TGTGCCAGCAGACTCGGGCCAGGCGCTACACCCCTCCACTTT. Translation: CASRLGPGATPLHF. V usage is TRBV2 and J usage is TRBJ1-6; no reliable D call. Germline V gives CDR1 SNHLY, CDR2 FYNNEI. With 6 bases removed from V and 11 bases from J, the gap between germline ends came to 17 bases. This CDR3 is 14 amino acids long.

V gene TRBV5-6 combines with J gene TRBJ2-6; 7 bases map to TRBD2. Looked up from germline, CDR1 is SGHDT and CDR2 is YYEEEE. V lost 4 bases to trimming and J lost 2 bases; unmatched junction nucleotides: 6. CDR3 length: 16 residues. CDR3 nucleotide sequence: TGTGCCAGCAGCAGAGGACGGGGGGCTGGGGCCAACGTCCTGACTTTC. Protein sequence: CASSRGRGAGANVLTF.

This rearrangement joins TRBV5-6 to TRBJ1-2; D is possibly TRBD1 (6 bases). The CDR3 consists of 13 residues. V gave up 4 bases and J gave up 4 bases, with 11 bases separating them. Looked up from germline, CDR1 is SGHDT and CDR2 is YYEEEE. The CDR3 spells CASSRGGAYGYTF. CDR3 nucleotide sequence: TGTGCCAGCAGCCGAGGGGGAGCCTATGGCTACACCTTC.

Here the CDR3 reads CASSLVRQVRNNEQFF. The CDR3 bases are TGTGCCAGCAGCTTAGTCAGACAGGTGCGGAACAATGAGCAGTTCTTC. The V and J genes are TRBV7-8 and TRBJ2-1; D may be TRBD1 (6 bases). V lost 1 base, J lost 5 bases, and 15 bases lay in between. Germline V gene data show CDR1 as SGHVS and CDR2 as FQNEAQ. The CDR3 is made up of 16 amino acids.

The rearrangement joins TRBV2 to TRBJ1-6; maybe TRBD1 (5 bases). This CDR3 has 16 amino acids. V dropped 0 bases and J dropped 10 bases, with 16 bases sitting between them. Germline V gene lookup returns CDR1 SNHLY and CDR2 FYNNEI. The CDR3 is CASSEALRQTGSPLHF. DNA of the CDR3: TGTGCCAGCAGTGAAGCGCTTCGACAGACGGGATCACCCCTCCACTTT.

The gene calls are TRBV9 and TRBJ1-2; unclear D gene. This CDR3 region has 15 residues. Germline CDR1 reads SGDLS; CDR2 reads YYNGEE. V shed 0 bases and J shed 0 bases, with 9 bases lying between them. The CDR3 coding sequence is TGTGCCAGCAGCGTAGCTCTGGGCCCTAACTATGGCTACACCTTC. Its protein is CASSVALGPNYGYTF. Supplemented by reference TRBV9 and TRBJ1-2, the full variable domain reads DSGVTQTPKHLITATGQRVTLRCSPRSGDLSVYWYQQSLDQGLQFLIQYYNGEERAKGNILERFSAQQFPDLHSELNLSSLELGDSALYFCASSVALGPNYGYTFGSGTRLTVV.

This clone showed up just a few times. This chain connects TRBV12-5 to TRBJ2-2; TRBD2 is a possible D gene (6 bases). V lost 7 bases and J lost 7, with 7 bases in between. The CDR3 has 11 residues. CDR1 LGHNT and CDR2 FRNRAP come from the germline V gene. The CDR3 DNA reads TGTGCTAGTGCCGGGGGCGGGGAGCTGTTTTTT. Its protein is CASAGGGELFF. Together with reference TRBV12-5 and TRBJ2-2, the CDR3 gives the full variable domain: DARVTQTPRHKVTEMGQEVTMRCQPILGHNTVFWYRQTMMQGLELLAYFRNRAPLDDSGMPKDRFSAEMPDATLATLKIQPSEPRDSAVYFCASAGGGELFFGEGSRLTVL.

The V and J genes are TRBV4-1 and TRBJ2-3, with 8 bases aligning to TRBD2. CDR3 length equals 16 residues. V shed 3 bases, J shed 1 base, and the junction held 6 bases outside the gene matches. Germline V lookup: CDR1 MGHRA, CDR2 YSYEKL. CDR3 sequence reads: CASSQTSDVGTDTQYF. Here the CDR3 DNA reads TGCGCCAGCAGCCAGACTAGCGATGTCGGCACAGATACGCAGTATTTT.

CDR3 coding DNA: TGTGCCAGCAGGGGGGGCCCTCTCTCCTACGAGCAGTACTTC. This codes for CASRGGPLSYEQYF. This chain uses TRBV6-1 with TRBJ2-7; D may match TRBD1 or TRBD2 (6 bases each). The CDR3 is made up of 14 amino acids. Trimming removed 6 bases at V and 0 bases at J, with 12 bases between. Germline-derived CDR1 and CDR2 are MNHNS and SASEGT.

This clone has a single count. This rearrangement joins TRBV18 to TRBJ1-1, with 8 bases that match TRBD1. J lost 1 base, V lost 2 bases, and 6 bases had no gene match. The CDR3 totals 16 residues. Germline CDR1 and CDR2: KGHSH and LQKENI. The DNA for the CDR3 is TGTGCCAGCTCACCAGGGCCAGGGACAGGGAACACTGAAGCTTTCTTT. This codes for CASSPGPGTGNTEAFF.

This clone has just a few counts. The genes are TRBV19 and TRBJ1-1; perhaps TRBD1 as D (5 bases). The ends were cut back, 4 bases at V and 5 bases at J, with 8 bases in the middle. Germline loops: CDR1 LNHDA, CDR2 SQIVND (reference sequence). The CDR3 sequence is 12 residues long. Here the CDR3 DNA reads TGTGCCAGTAGTACAGGGTGGACTGAAGCTTTCTTT. Translated, it gives CASSTGWTEAFF.

The chain recombines TRBV7-9 with TRBJ1-4; no clear D gene. Trimming shortened V by 5 bases and J by 6 bases, and 10 bases separated the two germline ends. The germline gives CDR1 SEHNR, CDR2 FQNEAQ (reference sequence). This CDR3 has 13 amino acids. In nucleotides, the CDR3 is TGTGCCAGCAGCGGAGCTGTTTATGAAAAACTGTTTTTT. Encoded protein: CASSGAVYEKLFF.

The CDR3: CASSPGTGAYEQYF. In nucleotides, the CDR3 is TGCGCCAGCAGTCCCGGGACAGGAGCTTACGAGCAGTACTTC. The chain carries TRBV5-1 and TRBJ2-7, with 8 bases that match TRBD1. Trimming took 5 bases from V and 4 from J; bases not matched to a gene: 8. The CDR3 contains 14 residues. Germline lookup yields CDR1 SGHRS and CDR2 YFSETQ.

V and J are TRBV21-1 and TRBJ2-1; the table's D call TRBD2 went unverified against the DNA. TRBV21-1 is a recognized pseudogene. The CDR3 sequence is 14 residues long. CDR3: CASIEPGRGDEQFF. CDR3 sequence (DNA): TGTGCCAGCATCGAACCTGGTCGAGGTGATGAGCAGTTCTTC.

The rearrangement links TRBV9 to TRBJ2-5; weak D call: TRBD1 (6 bases). The CDR3 extends over 14 amino acids. The germline CDR1 and CDR2 sequences are SGDLS and YYNGEE. V lost 4 bases to trimming and J lost 6 bases, with 16 bases between them. CDR3 amino acids: CASSPHTQGQTQYF. CDR3 bases: TGTGCCAGCAGCCCCCACACACAGGGCCAGACCCAGTACTTC.

The rearrangement joins TRBV4-2 to TRBJ2-5; D remains ambiguous. The V end lost 0 bases, the J end lost 5 bases, and 4 bases lay between the germline ends. The germline V gene has CDR1 LGHNA and CDR2 YNFKEQ. The CDR3 covers 12 residues. The CDR3, as DNA: TGTGCCAGCAGCCAAGATCGGGAGACCCAGTACTTC. Its translation: CASSQDRETQYF.

Only a few counts were recorded for this clone. This chain uses TRBV5-1 with TRBJ2-7; 10 bases fit TRBD2. The CDR3 covers 15 residues. V gave up 2 bases and J gave up 3 bases; unmatched junction bases: 5. The germline V gene has CDR1 SGHRS and CDR2 YFSETQ. The CDR3 coding sequence is TGCGCCAGCAGCTTAGCGGGGGGGAAAAACTACGAGCAGTACTTC. Amino acid sequence: CASSLAGGKNYEQYF. Complete variable domain (other parts from reference TRBV5-1 and TRBJ2-7): KAGVTQTPRYLIKTRGQQVTLSCSPISGHRSVSWYQQTPGQGLQFLFEYFSETQRNKGNFPGRFSGRQFSNSRSEMNVSTLELGDSALYLCASSLAGGKNYEQYFGPGTRLTVT.